The T cell receptor beta chain described here comes from a study of technical replicates of blood from a handful of donors. V was clipped by 10 bases and J by 1 base; unmatched bases: 6. This CDR3 has 14 residues. The germline CDR1 and CDR2 sequences are ENHRY and SYGVKD. The assay was immunoSEQ multiplex PCR, and TCRdb's table has in-frame clones only and misses some. Among approximately 82,000 clones listed, 80% to 95% were seen once. Source material: T cells isolated from PBMCs. The receptor's source is a human donor in good health. The genes are TRBV10-3 and TRBJ2-3; 9 bases agree with TRBD2. The chain's CDR3 is CATLSGSGTDTQYF. In DNA, the CDR3 is TGTGCCACACTTAGCGGGAGCGGCACAGATACGCAGTATTTT.